These T cell receptor beta chains were read from a single sample in a study of cytomegalovirus exposure and HLA in healthy donors. The assay was immunoSEQ multiplex PCR, and TCRdb's table has in-frame clones only and misses some. The top ten hold around 2% of the sample, which has some 130,000 clones, over 60% seen once. Source material: PBMCs. The receptors shown here come from a man aged 30-40 years in good health and CMV-seronegative. Both conserved end residues are trimmed from each CDR3. Fields, in order: CDR3 length, V gene, CDR3 protein.

13	TRBV5-1	ASSQLGQGSVEQY
13	TRBV5-6	ASSQDTLTYNEQF
13	TRBV5-6	ASAPLAGSYNEQF
13	TRBV9	ASNLDGRAMYEQY
13	TRBV10-3	AIKLSGRATGELF
17	TRBV19	ASSNILGSGQGTPYEQY
14	TRBV5-1	ASSLIARVDSYGYT
12	TRBV29-1	SVTTTSGIGEQY
13	TRBV30	AWTFTSGATDTQY
13	TRBV7-2	ASSLVGLGRGTQY
11	TRBV27	ASSYAEGYEQY
11	TRBV6-1	ASGTGITGELF